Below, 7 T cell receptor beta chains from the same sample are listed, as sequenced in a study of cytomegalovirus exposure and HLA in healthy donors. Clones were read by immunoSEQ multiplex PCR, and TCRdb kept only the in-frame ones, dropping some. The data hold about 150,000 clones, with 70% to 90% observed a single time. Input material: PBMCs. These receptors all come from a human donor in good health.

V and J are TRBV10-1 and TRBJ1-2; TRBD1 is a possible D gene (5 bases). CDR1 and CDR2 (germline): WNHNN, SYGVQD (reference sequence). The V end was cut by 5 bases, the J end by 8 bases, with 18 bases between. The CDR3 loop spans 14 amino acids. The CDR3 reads CASSHLDRLLGYTF. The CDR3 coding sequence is TGCGCCAGCAGTCATTTAGACAGACTCCTCGGCTACACCTTC.

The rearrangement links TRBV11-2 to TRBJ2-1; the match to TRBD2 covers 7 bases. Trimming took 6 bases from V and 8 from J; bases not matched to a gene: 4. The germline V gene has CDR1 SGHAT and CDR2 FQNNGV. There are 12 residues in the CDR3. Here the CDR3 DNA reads TGTGCCAGCAGAATTGGGAGGGATGAGCAGTTCTTC. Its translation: CASRIGRDEQFF.

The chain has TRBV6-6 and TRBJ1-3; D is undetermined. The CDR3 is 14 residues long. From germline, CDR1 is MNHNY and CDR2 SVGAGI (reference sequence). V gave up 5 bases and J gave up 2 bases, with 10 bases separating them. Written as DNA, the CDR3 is TGTGCCAGCAGTCTCCGGTCGACTGGAAACACCATATATTTT. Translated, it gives CASSLRSTGNTIYF.

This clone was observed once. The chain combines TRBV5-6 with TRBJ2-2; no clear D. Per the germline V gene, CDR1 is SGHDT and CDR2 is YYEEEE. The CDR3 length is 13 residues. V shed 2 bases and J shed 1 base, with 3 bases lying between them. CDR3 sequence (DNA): TGTGCCAGCAGCTTACAGAACACCGGGGAGCTGTTTTTT. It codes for CASSLQNTGELFF.

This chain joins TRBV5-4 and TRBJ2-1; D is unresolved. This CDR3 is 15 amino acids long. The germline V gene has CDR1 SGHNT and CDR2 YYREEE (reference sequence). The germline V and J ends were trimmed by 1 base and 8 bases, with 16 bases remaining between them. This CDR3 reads CASSLSSGSLDEQFF. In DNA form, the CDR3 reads TGTGCCAGCAGCTTGAGTTCAGGAAGTTTAGATGAGCAGTTCTTC.

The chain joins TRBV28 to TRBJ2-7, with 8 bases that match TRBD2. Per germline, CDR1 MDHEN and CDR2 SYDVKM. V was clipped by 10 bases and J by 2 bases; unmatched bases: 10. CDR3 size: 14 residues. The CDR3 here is CATEAGVVPYEQYF. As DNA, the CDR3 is TGTGCCACGGAAGCGGGAGTCGTCCCCTACGAGCAGTACTTC.

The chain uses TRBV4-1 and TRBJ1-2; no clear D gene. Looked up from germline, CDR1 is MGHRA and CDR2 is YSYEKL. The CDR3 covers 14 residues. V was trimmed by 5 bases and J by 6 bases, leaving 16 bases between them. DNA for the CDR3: TGCGCCAGCAGCGAACCACGGATCGGGGATGGCTACACCTTC. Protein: CASSEPRIGDGYTF.